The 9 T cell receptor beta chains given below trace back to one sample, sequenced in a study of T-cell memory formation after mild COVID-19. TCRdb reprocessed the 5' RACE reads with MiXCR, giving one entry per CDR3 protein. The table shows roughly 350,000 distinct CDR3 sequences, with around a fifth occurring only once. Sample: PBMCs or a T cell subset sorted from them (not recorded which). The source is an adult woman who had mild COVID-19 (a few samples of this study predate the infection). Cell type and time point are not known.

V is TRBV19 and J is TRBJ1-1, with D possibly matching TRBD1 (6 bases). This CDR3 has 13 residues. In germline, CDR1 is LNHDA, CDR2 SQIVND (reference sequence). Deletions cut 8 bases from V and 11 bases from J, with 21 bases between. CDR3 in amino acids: CASAPRQVRGAFF. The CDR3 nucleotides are TGTGCCAGTGCACCGCGACAGGTCCGAGGGGCTTTCTTT.

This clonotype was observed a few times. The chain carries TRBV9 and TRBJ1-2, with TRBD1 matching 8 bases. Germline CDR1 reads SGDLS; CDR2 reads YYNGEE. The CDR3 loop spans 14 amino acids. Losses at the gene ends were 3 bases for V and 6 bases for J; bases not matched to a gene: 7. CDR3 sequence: CASSAGTGIDGYTF. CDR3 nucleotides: TGTGCCAGCAGCGCGGGGACAGGCATAGATGGCTACACCTTC.

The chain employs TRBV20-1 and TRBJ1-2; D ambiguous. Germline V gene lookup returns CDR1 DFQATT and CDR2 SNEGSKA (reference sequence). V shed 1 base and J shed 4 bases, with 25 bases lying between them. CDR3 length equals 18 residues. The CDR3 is CSARVGQLRRAERYGYTF. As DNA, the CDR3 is TGCAGTGCTAGAGTAGGGCAACTAAGACGGGCTGAGCGCTATGGCTACACCTTC.

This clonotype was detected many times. The CDR3 reads CASSLGRAPMEQYF. CDR3 nucleotide sequence: TGTGCCAGCAGCTTGGGCCGAGCGCCAATGGAGCAGTACTTC. The chain has TRBV5-6 and TRBJ2-7; the D is unclear. V shed 0 bases and J shed 7 bases, with 14 bases lying between them. The CDR3 length is 14 residues. CDR1 is SGHDT and CDR2 is YYEEEE in the germline V gene.

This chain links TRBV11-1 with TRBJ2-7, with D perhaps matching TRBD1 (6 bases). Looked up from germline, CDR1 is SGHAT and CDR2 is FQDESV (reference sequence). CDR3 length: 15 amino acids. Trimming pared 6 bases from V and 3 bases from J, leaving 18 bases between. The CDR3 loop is CASSLARTVDYEQYF. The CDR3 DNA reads TGTGCCAGCAGTCTTGCCCGGACAGTTGACTACGAGCAGTACTTC. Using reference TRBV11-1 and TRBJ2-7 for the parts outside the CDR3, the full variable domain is EAEVAQSPRYKITEKSQAVAFWCDPISGHATLYWYRQILGQGPELLVQFQDESVVDDSQLPKDRFSAERLKGVDSTLKIQPAELGDSAMYLCASSLARTVDYEQYFGPGTRLTVT.

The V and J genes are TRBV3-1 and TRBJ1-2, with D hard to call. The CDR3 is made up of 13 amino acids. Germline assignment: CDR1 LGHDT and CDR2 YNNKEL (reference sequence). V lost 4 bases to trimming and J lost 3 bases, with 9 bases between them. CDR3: CASSLGKYYGYTF. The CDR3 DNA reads TGTGCCAGCAGCCTGGGGAAGTACTATGGCTACACCTTC.

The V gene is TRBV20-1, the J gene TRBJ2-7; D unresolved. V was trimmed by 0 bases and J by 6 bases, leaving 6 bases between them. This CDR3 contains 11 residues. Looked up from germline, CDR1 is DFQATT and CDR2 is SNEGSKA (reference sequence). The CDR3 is CSARDLGEQYF. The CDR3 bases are TGCAGTGCTAGAGATCTGGGCGAGCAGTACTTC.

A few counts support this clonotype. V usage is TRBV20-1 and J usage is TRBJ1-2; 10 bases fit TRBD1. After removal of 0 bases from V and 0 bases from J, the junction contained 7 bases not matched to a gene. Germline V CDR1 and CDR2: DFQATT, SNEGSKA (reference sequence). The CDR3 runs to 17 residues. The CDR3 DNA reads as TGCAGTGCTAGAGATCCTCGACAGGGGGCACCTAACTATGGCTACACCTTC. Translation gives CSARDPRQGAPNYGYTF.

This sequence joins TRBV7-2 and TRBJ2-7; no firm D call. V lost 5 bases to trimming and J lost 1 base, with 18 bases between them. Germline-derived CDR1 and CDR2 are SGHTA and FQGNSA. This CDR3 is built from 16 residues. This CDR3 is CASSPRGRFGSYEQYF. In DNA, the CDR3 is TGTGCCAGCAGCCCGAGAGGACGATTCGGATCCTACGAGCAGTACTTC.